These 25 T cell receptor beta chains were sequenced from one sample in a study of T cell clusters in autoimmune cytopenias (dated by TCRdb to the late 2010s). Sequencing relied on an Illumina MiSeq. Multiplex PCR with a touch-down protocol amplified TRB rearrangements, with the TRB-A and TRB-B primer pools combined in a single tube. Once TCRdb had reprocessed the reads, it stored one entry per CDR3 protein sequence and supplied no DNA. The sample's records list about 8,400 distinct CDR3 sequences. About a fifth of the sample is taken by the ten largest. Each sample's TRB amplification started from around 0.25 ug of peripheral blood genomic DNA, which corresponds to 35,000 to 45,000 genome equivalents. The sample comprised peripheral blood. The receptor source for this set is a human donor with an autoimmune cytopenia or autoimmune hepatitis (not recorded which).

Measured by frequency, this clonotype is medium-sized (0.01 to 0.1%). The chain uses TRBV6-6 and TRBJ1-5; TCRdb's D call of TRBD1 is untestable without DNA. The CDR3 contains 16 residues. Germline V gene lookup returns CDR1 MNHNY and CDR2 SVGAGI (reference sequence). CDR3 protein: CASSLQGAGNNQPQHF.

The rearrangement links TRBV9 to TRBJ1-2. Germline V lookup: CDR1 SGDLS, CDR2 YYNGEE. The CDR3 covers 17 residues. This CDR3 is CASSVGLALVDNYGYTF.

V gene TRBV11-2 combines with J gene TRBJ1-2; TCRdb's D call, TRBD1, is unchecked because there is no DNA. Looked up from germline, CDR1 is SGHAT and CDR2 is FQNNGV. CDR3 size: 13 residues. CDR3 sequence reads: CASSLGDREGYTF. Full variable domain (outside the CDR3, taken from reference TRBV11-2 and TRBJ1-2): EAGVAQSPRYKIIEKRQSVAFWCNPISGHATLYWYQQILGQGPKLLIQFQNNGVVDDSQLPKDRFSAERLKGVDSTLKIQPAKLEDSAVYLCASSLGDREGYTFGSGTRLTVV.

The CDR3 protein is CASSLKWADEQYF. The J gene is TRBJ2-7, the V gene TRBV7-2. The CDR3 is 13 amino acids. Germline V gene sequence: CDR1 SGHTA, CDR2 FQGNSA.

Its frequency marks this clonotype as medium-sized. J is TRBJ1-2 and V is TRBV20-1; the TCRdb call, TRBD1, lacks DNA for checking. CDR3 length: 12 residues. CDR1 and CDR2 (germline): DFQATT, SNEGSKA (reference sequence). CDR3 region: CSARVSGQELTF.

Its frequency marks this clonotype as medium-sized. This CDR3 reads CASSLRATSGSADTQYF. The V call is TRBV7-9, the J call TRBJ2-3; the TRBD2 assignment by TCRdb is unverifiable without DNA. Germline loops: CDR1 SEHNR, CDR2 FQNEAQ (reference sequence). This CDR3 is 17 amino acids long.

Its frequency marks this clonotype as medium-sized. The chain joins TRBV6-5 to TRBJ2-3. Germline CDR1 MNHEY, CDR2 SVGAGI. There are 14 residues in the CDR3. CDR3 sequence: CASSYWSSTDTQYF.

The gene calls are TRBV6-1 and TRBJ1-1; TCRdb lists TRBD1, though no DNA is available to test this call. Germline values: CDR1 MNHNS, CDR2 SASEGT. This CDR3 spans 15 amino acids. The CDR3 reads CASSGRQAGSTEAFF.

The chain employs TRBV6-1 and TRBJ1-6; absent DNA, TCRdb's TRBD1 call cannot be checked. CDR3 length: 15 amino acids. Germline V gives CDR1 MNHNS, CDR2 SASEGT. CDR3 residues: CASSEDPRGNSPLHF.

The genes are TRBV19 and TRBJ2-1. Germline-derived CDR1 and CDR2 are LNHDA and SQIVND (reference sequence). The CDR3 runs to 15 residues. CDR3 amino acids: CASSMLHNSYNEQFF.

The chain has TRBV11-2 and TRBJ2-3; the D gene TCRdb calls, TRBD2, cannot be checked with no DNA. This CDR3 contains 15 residues. Germline CDR1 reads SGHAT; CDR2 reads FQNNGV. The CDR3 protein is CASSFQRGGTDTQYF. Filled out from reference TRBV11-2 and TRBJ2-3, the complete variable domain reads EAGVAQSPRYKIIEKRQSVAFWCNPISGHATLYWYQQILGQGPKLLIQFQNNGVVDDSQLPKDRFSAERLKGVDSTLKIQPAKLEDSAVYLCASSFQRGGTDTQYFGPGTRLTVL.

The rearrangement links TRBV7-9 to TRBJ1-6. The CDR3 covers 13 residues. CDR1 is SEHNR, CDR2 FQNEAQ, per germline (reference sequence). The CDR3 region is CASSSEGNSPLHF.

This clonotype is classed as medium-sized (0.01 to 0.1%) by frequency. This sequence joins TRBV6-6 and TRBJ2-5; TCRdb gives TRBD1 as the D gene, but with no DNA this cannot be confirmed. CDR1 is MNHNY and CDR2 is SVGAGI in the germline V gene (reference sequence). The CDR3 is 14 residues long. This CDR3 reads CASSSGQGRETQYF.

Its frequency marks this clonotype as medium-sized. The CDR3 is CSVVGSPNSNTEAFF. The chain uses TRBV29-1 and TRBJ1-1. This CDR3 region has 15 residues. CDR1 is SQVTM, CDR2 ANQGSEA, per germline.

This clonotype is identified as medium-sized (0.01 to 0.1%) from frequency. This chain uses TRBV6-5 with TRBJ2-7. CDR1 and CDR2 from the germline V gene are MNHEY and SVGAGI. The CDR3 has 11 residues. CDR3 loop: CASSNGYEQYF.

This clonotype shows up as medium-sized by frequency. This chain links TRBV7-9 with TRBJ2-5. CDR1 SEHNR and CDR2 FQNEAQ come from the germline V gene (reference sequence). This CDR3 contains 12 residues. CDR3 sequence reads: CASSLPQETQYF.

The V and J genes are TRBV12-3 or TRBV12-4 and TRBJ1-3. The CDR3 totals 15 residues. The CDR3 spells CASSSLTGLGNTIYF.

This clonotype is medium-sized (0.01 to 0.1%) by frequency. The chain couples TRBV19 to TRBJ1-2; TCRdb gives TRBD1 as the D gene, but with no DNA this cannot be confirmed. Germline V CDR1 and CDR2: LNHDA, SQIVND (reference sequence). CDR3 length equals 16 residues. Here the CDR3 reads CATVSWGQGANYGYTF. The complete variable domain, with remaining parts taken from reference TRBV19 and TRBJ1-2, reads DGGITQSPKYLFRKEGQNVTLSCEQNLNHDAMYWYRQDPGQGLRLIYYSQIVNDFQKGDIAEGYSVSREKKESFPLTVTSAQKNPTAFYLCATVSWGQGANYGYTFGSGTRLTVV.

This clonotype is called medium-sized based on its frequency. The chain combines TRBV15 with TRBJ2-3; TCRdb selects TRBD2, and the lack of DNA leaves this call unchecked. The germline gives CDR1 LNHNV, CDR2 YYDKDF (reference sequence). The length of the CDR3 is 16 residues. CDR3 in amino acids: CATSRRGLAASNTQYF.

The CDR3 reads CASSRGTSTQKTQYF. The chain combines TRBV5-4 with TRBJ2-5; TCRdb proposes TRBD2, but this gene call is untestable without DNA. Germline CDR1 and CDR2: SGHNT and YYREEE (reference sequence). CDR3 length: 15 amino acids.

This chain links TRBV5-4 with TRBJ2-2; checking the TCRdb D call of TRBD1 is not possible without DNA. The V gene's germline CDR1 is SGHNT and CDR2 YYREEE (reference sequence). This CDR3 region has 16 residues. The CDR3: CASSLAGGQNTGELFF.

This chain connects TRBV19 to TRBJ1-1; lacking DNA, the TRBD1 call made by TCRdb goes unchecked. Germline assignment: CDR1 LNHDA and CDR2 SQIVND (reference sequence). This CDR3 comprises 16 residues. CDR3 in amino acids: CASSVPTGTGATEAFF.

Its frequency marks this clonotype as medium-sized. The J gene is TRBJ2-7, the V gene TRBV20-1; TCRdb proposes TRBD2, but this gene call is untestable without DNA. This CDR3 comprises 15 residues. CDR1 is DFQATT and CDR2 is SNEGSKA in the germline V gene (reference sequence). The CDR3: CSAMGLAGGIGLQYF.

The genes are TRBV27 and TRBJ1-2; the D call from TCRdb, TRBD1, cannot be confirmed without DNA. Germline V CDR1 and CDR2: MNHEY, SMNVEV (reference sequence). CDR3 length: 14 residues. The CDR3 sequence is CASSFQGQEGGYTF.

The chain links TRBV19 to TRBJ1-5; TCRdb's D call of TRBD1 is untestable without DNA. Germline CDR1 and CDR2: LNHDA and SQIVND (reference sequence). The CDR3 consists of 14 residues. CDR3 residues: CASSNQGDRQPQHF. The full variable domain, completed using reference TRBV19 and TRBJ1-5, is DGGITQSPKYLFRKEGQNVTLSCEQNLNHDAMYWYRQDPGQGLRLIYYSQIVNDFQKGDIAEGYSVSREKKESFPLTVTSAQKNPTAFYLCASSNQGDRQPQHFGDGTRLSIL.